This T cell receptor (beta chain) originates from a study of blood T cell repertoires in COVID-19. The CDR3 loop spans 15 amino acids. CDR1 and CDR2 (germline): SGHRS, YFSETQ. V lost 2 bases and J lost 3; bases outside the gene matches: 6. The table lists this clone with many counts. The repertoire was sequenced with immunoSEQ multiplex PCR; TCRdb's copy has only in-frame clones and lacks some. This repertoire shows about 270,000 clones, 85% found once; its top ten account for around 4.2%. The sequence came from a woman aged 45-59 years with active or convalescent COVID-19. The V gene is TRBV5-1, the J gene TRBJ2-7, with 9 bases lining up with TRBD1. Material: peripheral blood. CDR3 coding DNA: TGCGCCAGCAGCTTACAGGACAGGGGAAACTACGAGCAGTACTTC. Its translation is CASSLQDRGNYEQYF.